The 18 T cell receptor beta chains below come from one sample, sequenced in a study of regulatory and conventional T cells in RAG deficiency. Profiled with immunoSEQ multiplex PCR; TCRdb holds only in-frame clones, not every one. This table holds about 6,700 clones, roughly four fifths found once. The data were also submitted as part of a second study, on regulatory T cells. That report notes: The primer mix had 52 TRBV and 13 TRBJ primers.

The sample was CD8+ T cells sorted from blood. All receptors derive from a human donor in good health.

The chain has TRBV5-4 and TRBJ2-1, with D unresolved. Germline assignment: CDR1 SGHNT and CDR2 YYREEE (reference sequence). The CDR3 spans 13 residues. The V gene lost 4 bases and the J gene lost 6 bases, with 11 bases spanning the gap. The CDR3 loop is CASSLQSGNEQFF. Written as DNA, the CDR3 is TGTGCCAGCAGCCTTCAATCGGGCAATGAGCAGTTCTTC.

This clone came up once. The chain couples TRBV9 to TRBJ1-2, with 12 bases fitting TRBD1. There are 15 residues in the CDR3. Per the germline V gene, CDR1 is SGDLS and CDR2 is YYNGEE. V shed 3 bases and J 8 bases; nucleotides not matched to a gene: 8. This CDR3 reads CASSGPGQGAFGYTF. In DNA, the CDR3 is TGTGCCAGCAGCGGCCCGGGACAGGGGGCTTTCGGCTACACCTTC. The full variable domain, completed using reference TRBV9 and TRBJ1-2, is DSGVTQTPKHLITATGQRVTLRCSPRSGDLSVYWYQQSLDQGLQFLIQYYNGEERAKGNILERFSAQQFPDLHSELNLSSLELGDSALYFCASSGPGQGAFGYTFGSGTRLTVV.

The CDR3 DNA follows: TGTGCCAGCAGCTTAGGGTTGGGGGGCTACGAGCAGTACTTC. As protein: CASSLGLGGYEQYF. The chain employs TRBV11-2 and TRBJ2-7, with a tentative D call TRBD2 (6 bases). This CDR3 spans 14 amino acids. Germline values: CDR1 SGHAT, CDR2 FQNNGV. Deletions cut 1 base from V and 3 bases from J, with 10 bases between.

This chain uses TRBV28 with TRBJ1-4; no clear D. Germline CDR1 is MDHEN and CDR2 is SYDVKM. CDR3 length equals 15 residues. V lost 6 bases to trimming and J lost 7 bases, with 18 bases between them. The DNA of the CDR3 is TGTGCCAGCAGCCTAATGGGCAAAAGGACTGAAAAACTGTTTTTT. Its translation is CASSLMGKRTEKLFF.

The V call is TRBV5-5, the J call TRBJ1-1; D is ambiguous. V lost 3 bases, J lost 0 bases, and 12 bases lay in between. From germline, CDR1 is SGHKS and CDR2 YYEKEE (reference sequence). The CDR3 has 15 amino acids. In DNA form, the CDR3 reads TGTGCCAGCAGCTGGGCCTTAAGCGTGAACACTGAAGCTTTCTTT. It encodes CASSWALSVNTEAFF.

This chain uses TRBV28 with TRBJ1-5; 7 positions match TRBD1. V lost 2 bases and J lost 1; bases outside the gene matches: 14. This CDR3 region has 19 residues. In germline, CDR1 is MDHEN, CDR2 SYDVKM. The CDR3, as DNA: TGTGCCAGCAGTTTAGACAGGGAAGCAGTAATAAGGAGCAATCAGCCCCAGCATTTT. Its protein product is CASSLDREAVIRSNQPQHF.

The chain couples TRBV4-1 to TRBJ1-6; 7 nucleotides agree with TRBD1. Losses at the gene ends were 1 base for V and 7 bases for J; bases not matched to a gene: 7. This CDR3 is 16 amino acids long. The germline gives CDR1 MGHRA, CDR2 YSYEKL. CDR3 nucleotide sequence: TGCGCCAGCAGCCAAGGGTTGACAGGGTTGAATTCACCCCTCCACTTT. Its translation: CASSQGLTGLNSPLHF.

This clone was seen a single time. The CDR3 DNA is TGCAGTGCACGGGACAGTTTACAGTTCTTC. Translation: CSARDSLQFF. The chain carries TRBV20-1 and TRBJ2-1; TRBD1 aligns across 7 bases. CDR1 and CDR2 (germline): DFQATT, SNEGSKA (reference sequence). This CDR3 has 10 amino acids. The V gene end was trimmed by 6 bases and the J gene end by 13 bases; junction bases not matched to a gene: 6.

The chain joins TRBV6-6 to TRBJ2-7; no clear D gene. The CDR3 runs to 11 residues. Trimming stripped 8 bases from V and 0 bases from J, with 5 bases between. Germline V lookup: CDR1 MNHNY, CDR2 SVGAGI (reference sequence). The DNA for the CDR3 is TGTGCCAGCTGGGACTCCTACGAGCAGTACTTC. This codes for CASWDSYEQYF.

The CDR3 DNA reads TGTGCCAGCAGTTCGGACCGGGACAGGCCTGCGGGGGGCTACACCTTC. The encoded protein is CASSSDRDRPAGGYTF. The chain links TRBV6-5 to TRBJ1-2, with 8 bases aligning to TRBD1. The germline gives CDR1 MNHEY, CDR2 SVGAGI. There are 16 residues in the CDR3. Trimming cost V 4 bases and J 8 bases; bases outside gene matches: 15.

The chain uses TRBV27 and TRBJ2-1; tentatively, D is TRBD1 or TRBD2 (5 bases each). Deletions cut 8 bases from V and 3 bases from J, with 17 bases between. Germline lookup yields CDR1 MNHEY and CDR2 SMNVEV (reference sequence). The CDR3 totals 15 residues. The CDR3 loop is CASFSPGTGYNEQFF. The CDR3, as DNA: TGTGCCAGCTTCTCTCCGGGGACGGGCTACAATGAGCAGTTCTTC.

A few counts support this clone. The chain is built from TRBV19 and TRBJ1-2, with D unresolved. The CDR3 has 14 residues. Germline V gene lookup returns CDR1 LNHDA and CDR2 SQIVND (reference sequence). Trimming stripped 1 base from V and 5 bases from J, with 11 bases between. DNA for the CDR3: TGTGCCAGTAGTATAGGTCGTTGGGCTTATGGCTACACCTTC. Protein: CASSIGRWAYGYTF.

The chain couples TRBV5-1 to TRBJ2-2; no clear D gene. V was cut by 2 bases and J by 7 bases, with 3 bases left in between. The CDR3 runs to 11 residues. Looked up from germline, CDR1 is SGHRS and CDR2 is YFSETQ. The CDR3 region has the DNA TGCGCCAGCAGCTTTGGCGGGGAGCTGTTTTTT. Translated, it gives CASSFGGELFF.

CDR3 amino acids: CASSMSVTSYEQYF. In nucleotides, the CDR3 is TGTGCCAGTAGTATGAGCGTCACTTCCTACGAGCAGTACTTC. This rearrangement joins TRBV19 to TRBJ2-7, with D unclear. V dropped 3 bases and J dropped 1 base, with 10 bases sitting between them. Germline CDR1 is LNHDA and CDR2 is SQIVND (reference sequence). This CDR3 has 14 amino acids.

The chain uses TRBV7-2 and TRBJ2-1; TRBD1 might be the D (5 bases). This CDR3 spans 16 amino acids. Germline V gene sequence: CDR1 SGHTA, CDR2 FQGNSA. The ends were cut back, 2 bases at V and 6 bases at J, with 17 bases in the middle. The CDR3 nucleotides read TGTGCCAGCAGCTTACAGCCGGGCGTCCAGGGCAATGAGCAGTTCTTC. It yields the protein CASSLQPGVQGNEQFF.

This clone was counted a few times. The CDR3 DNA follows: TGTGCCAGCTCAACAACAGGGGATGGCTACACCTTC. Protein: CASSTTGDGYTF. This rearrangement joins TRBV18 to TRBJ1-2; 7 bases map to TRBD1. The CDR3 contains 12 residues. Trimming removed 5 bases from V and 6 bases from J; junction bases left unmatched: 3. Germline V lookup: CDR1 KGHSH, CDR2 LQKENI.

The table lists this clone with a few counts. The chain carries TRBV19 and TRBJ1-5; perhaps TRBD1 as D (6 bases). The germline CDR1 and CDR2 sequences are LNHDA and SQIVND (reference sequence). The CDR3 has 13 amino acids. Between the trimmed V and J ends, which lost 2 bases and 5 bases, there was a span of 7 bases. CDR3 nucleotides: TGTGCCAGTAGTATACCAGGGGATCAGCCCCAGCATTTT. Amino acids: CASSIPGDQPQHF.

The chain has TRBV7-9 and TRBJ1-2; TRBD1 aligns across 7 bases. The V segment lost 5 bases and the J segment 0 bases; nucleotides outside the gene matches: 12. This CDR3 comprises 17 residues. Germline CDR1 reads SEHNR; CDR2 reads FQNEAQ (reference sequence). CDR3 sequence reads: CASSPSGQSTPNYGYTF. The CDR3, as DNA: TGTGCCAGCAGCCCATCGGGACAGTCTACCCCTAACTATGGCTACACCTTC.